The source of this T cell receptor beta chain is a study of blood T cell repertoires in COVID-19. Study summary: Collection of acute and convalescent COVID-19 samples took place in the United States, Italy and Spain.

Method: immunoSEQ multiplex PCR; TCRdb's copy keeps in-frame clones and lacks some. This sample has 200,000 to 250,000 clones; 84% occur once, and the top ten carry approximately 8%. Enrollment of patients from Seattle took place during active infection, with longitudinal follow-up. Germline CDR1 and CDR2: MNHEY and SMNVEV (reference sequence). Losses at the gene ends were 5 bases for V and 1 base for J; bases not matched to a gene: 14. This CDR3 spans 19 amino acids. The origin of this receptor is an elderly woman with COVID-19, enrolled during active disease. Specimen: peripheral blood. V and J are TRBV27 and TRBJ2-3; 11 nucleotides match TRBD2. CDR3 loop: CASSQWGTSGAGGTDTQYF. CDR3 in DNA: TGTGCCAGCAGTCAATGGGGGACTAGCGGTGCCGGGGGCACAGATACGCAGTATTTT.